Listed here is a single TCR beta chain. In this sample, this clonotype turned up many times. The antigen it recognizes is unknown. Per-base quality was not reported, and no clone a single base away is much larger than it. This record comes from a study of neurological immune-mediated disorders (dated by TCRdb to the late 2010s). About the study as a whole: Among the roughly 34 multiple sclerosis patients, relapsing-remitting MS was present in roughly 30 and secondary progressive MS was present in 3. The study compared peripheral blood TCR-beta repertoires of HTLV-I-associated myelopathy (HAM/TSP) patients, multiple sclerosis patients and healthy controls using UMI-based sequencing. The roughly 110 TCR-beta libraries covered PBMC samples along with longitudinal samples, technical triplicates, and paired sorted CD4+ and CD8+ T-cell subsets. Of the 68 subjects in the cohort, roughly 14 were HAM/TSP patients, about 35 were multiple sclerosis patients, and some 20 were healthy controls. Overall study outcomes, separate from this receptor: No clinical or MRI features were associated with the MS cluster, and the authors said that larger cohorts are needed. Across subjects, expanded clones never shared an identical CDR3 amino acid sequence, which suggests that the TCR-beta repertoires in every group were private. Repertoires from 18 of 34 MS patients were grouped by phylogenetic analysis into a cluster of related CDR3 sequences, suggesting a possible repertoire-level signature. The highest TCR clonal expansion was observed in HAM/TSP patients, whereas the lowest was observed in MS patients, even when compared with healthy controls.

CDR1 and CDR2, per the germline V gene (reference sequence), are SEHNR and FQNEAQ. The cysteine opens and the phenylalanine closes a CDR3 of 15 amino acids. Left in the record is the CDR3 DNA by itself, 45 bases read in frame from the first base. The trim is 5 bases for V and 2 bases for J, with a gap of 12 bases between the germline ends. To synthesize cDNA, template-switch 5'RACE was performed with a primer carrying a 10-nucleotide random unique molecular identifier so that each TCR transcript was tagged. Every sequencing run yielded over 200 million TCR-beta sequences covering 15-18 subjects. Total RNA was extracted with the RNeasy kit. Using the KAPA Real-time Library Amplification kit, TCR-beta VDJ regions were amplified with primers for the TCR constant region and the 5'RACE anchor. A first PCR added sample indexes and Illumina adaptors, and a second PCR then raised library yield. After Ampure bead purification, the roughly 650 bp TCR product was size-selected on a 2% E-gel SizeSelection system. Before pooling, library quality was checked on a Bioanalyzer, concentration was measured with Qubit, and libraries were quantified with the Kapa Library Quantification kit. An Illumina HiSeq 2500 sequenced the libraries paired-end 2 x 150 bp. To increase sequence diversity, about 25-31% phiX was spiked into each library pool. For the original study's pipeline: The quality-filtered reads were processed with the UMI-based MiGEC pipeline, whose error correction step removed more than 75% of the raw TCR sequences. IMGT germline references were used for alignment of VDJ genes, and clonotypes were defined by a unique CDR3 amino acid sequence together with V-J genes. Clonal expansion, Shannon diversity, and CDR3 relatedness (CalcPairwiseDistances, ClusterSamples) were evaluated with VDJtools, and phylogenetic trees were built with CLCbio workbench. Expanded clones were defined as having at least 8 unique UMIs, based on coefficient-of-variation modelling across technical triplicates. TCRdb ran its own pipeline on the public reads, namely fastp trimming at Q25 and MiXCR clone calling, and kept in-frame beta chains. Rows matching on CDR3 protein sequence are summarized as one entry with the most common DNA and genes. These V and J calls are TCRdb output, not the study's own analysis. A total of 87,000 or so distinct CDR3 sequences appear in this sample, roughly 3.5% of them only once. In total, the top ten clones hold 6% of the sample.

For unsorted PBMC libraries, 2 million PBMCs were used after storage in RNAlater at -80 degrees C until RNA extraction. The multiple sclerosis patients were enrolled in a US clinical protocol that used magnetic resonance imaging to evaluate disease progression. PBMCs were separated from peripheral blood using Ficoll-Hypaque density gradient centrifugation and then cryopreserved in liquid nitrogen. The rearrangement combines TRBV7-9 with TRBJ2-2; the D gene is perhaps TRBD2, from 7 matching bases. The sequence was collected from a woman aged 18-30 years with multiple sclerosis. Sequencing was done on a sample of PBMCs. The encoded CDR3 is CASSPGGPNTGELFF. The base sequence is TGTGCCAGCAGCCCCGGGGGGCCTAACACCGGGGAGCTGTTTTTT.